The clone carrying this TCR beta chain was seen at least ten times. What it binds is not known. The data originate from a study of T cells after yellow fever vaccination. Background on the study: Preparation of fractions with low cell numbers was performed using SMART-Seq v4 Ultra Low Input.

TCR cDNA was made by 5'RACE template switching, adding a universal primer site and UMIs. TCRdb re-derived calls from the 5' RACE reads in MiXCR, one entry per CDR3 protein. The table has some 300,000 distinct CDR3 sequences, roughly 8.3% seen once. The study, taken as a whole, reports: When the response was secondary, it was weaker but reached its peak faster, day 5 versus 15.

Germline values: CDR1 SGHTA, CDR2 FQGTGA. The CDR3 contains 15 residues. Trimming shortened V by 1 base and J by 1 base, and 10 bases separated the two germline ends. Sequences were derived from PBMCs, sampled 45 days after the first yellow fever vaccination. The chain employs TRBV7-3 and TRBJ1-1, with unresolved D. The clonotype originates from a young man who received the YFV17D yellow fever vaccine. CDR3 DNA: TGTGCCAGCAGCTTAAGGCCCTCCCAGAACACTGAAGCTTTCTTT. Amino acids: CASSLRPSQNTEAFF.